These 32 T cell receptor beta chains originate from one sample sequenced in a study of cytomegalovirus exposure and HLA in healthy donors. The PCR had 60 Vbeta and 13 Jbeta primers. The method was immunoSEQ multiplex PCR; TCRdb's version includes in-frame clones alone and lacks a portion of them. Reported are about 33,000 clones; the ten largest clones contain 3.5% to 5%. The sequenced sample was PBMCs. Every receptor here comes from a woman in her forties in good health and CMV-seropositive.

This chain links TRBV11-2 with TRBJ2-7, with a weak D call TRBD1 (7 bases). Trimming removed 0 bases at V and 2 bases at J, with 17 bases between. CDR1 and CDR2 from the germline V gene are SGHAT and FQNNGV. This CDR3 spans 17 amino acids. This CDR3 reads CASSLDLSGGLPYEQYF. CDR3 coding DNA: TGTGCCAGCAGCTTAGATCTTTCAGGGGGGCTTCCCTACGAGCAGTACTTC.

To note about this clone: Within the sample, other DNA sequences also encode this same CDR3. V and J are TRBV5-1 and TRBJ2-7, with D perhaps TRBD1 (5 bases). CDR1 and CDR2 (germline): SGHRS, YFSETQ. V was clipped by 0 bases and J by 3 bases, with 13 bases between them. This CDR3 region has 15 residues. The CDR3 DNA is TGCGCCAGCAGCTTGGGGCCAAGGGGAAGCTACGAGCAGTACTTC. It yields the protein CASSLGPRGSYEQYF.

The rearrangement links TRBV4-1 to TRBJ2-3; 9 nucleotides line up with TRBD2. The germline gives CDR1 MGHRA, CDR2 YSYEKL. J was trimmed by 7 bases and V by 0 bases; bases with no gene match: 8. The CDR3 loop spans 16 amino acids. The CDR3 loop is CASSQEGGGGTYTQYF. Written as DNA, the CDR3 is TGCGCCAGCAGCCAAGAAGGCGGGGGGGGGACATATACGCAGTATTTT.

The rearrangement links TRBV18 to TRBJ2-1; a weak D match, TRBD1 (5 bases). Per germline, CDR1 KGHSH and CDR2 LQKENI. The V gene lost 1 base and the J gene lost 9 bases, with 10 bases spanning the gap. The CDR3 consists of 13 residues. The CDR3 loop is CASSPRQGGEQFF. The DNA of the CDR3 is TGTGCCAGCTCACCACGGCAGGGCGGTGAGCAGTTCTTC.

The V call is TRBV28, the J call TRBJ1-5; TRBD1 might be the D (5 bases). The CDR3 sequence is 10 residues long. The V gene's germline CDR1 is MDHEN and CDR2 SYDVKM. The V end lost 11 bases, the J end lost 7 bases, and 9 bases lay between the germline ends. The CDR3 sequence: CAGGRQPQHF. Here the CDR3 DNA reads TGTGCCGGGGGGAGGCAGCCCCAGCATTTT.

J is TRBJ2-5 and V is TRBV28, with D unclear. V was pared by 5 bases and J by 8 bases, with 12 bases between. The CDR3 loop spans 12 amino acids. Germline CDR1 reads MDHEN; CDR2 reads SYDVKM. Here the CDR3 DNA reads TGTGCCAGCAGTCCAAACGCAGTAACCCAGTACTTC. Translation: CASSPNAVTQYF. The full variable domain, in which reference TRBV28 and TRBJ2-5 provide the parts outside the CDR3, is DVKVTQSSRYLVKRTGEKVFLECVQDMDHENMFWYRQDPGLGLRLIYFSYDVKMKEKGDIPEGYSVSREKKERFSLILESASTNQTSMYLCASSPNAVTQYFGPGTRLLVL.

The chain uses TRBV19 and TRBJ2-1; no firm D call. Trimming took 3 bases from V and 3 from J, leaving 12 bases between them. This CDR3 spans 15 amino acids. Germline CDR1 LNHDA, CDR2 SQIVND (reference sequence). The DNA of the CDR3 is TGTGCCAGTAGTATTTCTGAGGCCCTCTACAATGAGCAGTTCTTC. This translates into CASSISEALYNEQFF.

The V gene is TRBV7-9, the J gene TRBJ2-1; perhaps TRBD1 as D (6 bases). The CDR3 loop spans 12 amino acids. Trimming removed 1 base at V and 11 bases at J, with 9 bases between. Germline CDR1 reads SEHNR; CDR2 reads FQNEAQ (reference sequence). For the CDR3, the DNA is TGTGCCAGCAGCTTAGGAGGGGACAAGCAGTTCTTC. Its protein product is CASSLGGDKQFF.

The J gene is TRBJ2-3, the V gene TRBV7-9; 7 bases line up with TRBD2. Trimming removed 4 bases from V and 5 bases from J; junction bases left unmatched: 12. The CDR3 is made up of 16 amino acids. CDR1 and CDR2 from the germline V gene are SEHNR and FQNEAQ (reference sequence). The chain's CDR3 is CASSSRWAGDIDTQYF. CDR3 bases: TGTGCCAGCAGCTCTCGGTGGGCGGGAGATATAGATACGCAGTATTTT.

This sequence joins TRBV7-8 and TRBJ2-1; no reliable D call. The CDR3 spans 15 residues. V lost 5 bases, J lost 0 bases, and 11 bases lay in between. CDR1 and CDR2 from the germline V gene are SGHVS and FQNEAQ. The CDR3 coding sequence is TGTGCCAGCAGCACACCCCGCAGCTCCTACAATGAGCAGTTCTTC. It yields the protein CASSTPRSSYNEQFF.

J is TRBJ2-1 and V is TRBV7-9; D perhaps matches TRBD1 (6 bases). CDR1 and CDR2 (germline): SEHNR, FQNEAQ (reference sequence). The CDR3 is 14 residues long. V shed 5 bases and J shed 8 bases, with 16 bases lying between them. The CDR3 sequence: CASSDPYEGDEQFF. Written as DNA, the CDR3 is TGTGCCAGCAGCGATCCTTATGAGGGGGATGAGCAGTTCTTC.

Here the CDR3 DNA reads TGTGCCAGCTCACAGGACAGAGATGAAAAACTGTTTTTT. It yields the protein CASSQDRDEKLFF. The chain has TRBV18 and TRBJ1-4; weak D call: TRBD1 (6 bases). This CDR3 has 13 amino acids. The V gene's germline CDR1 is KGHSH and CDR2 LQKENI. V lost 4 bases and J 6 bases, leaving 9 bases between the germline ends.

The chain recombines TRBV10-3 with TRBJ2-7; D unclear. Germline V gene sequence: CDR1 ENHRY, CDR2 SYGVKD. V was trimmed by 9 bases and J by 3 bases, leaving 18 bases between them. The CDR3 consists of 14 residues. CDR3 sequence: CAIPVRLVVYEQYF. The DNA of the CDR3 is TGTGCCATACCGGTTAGGCTAGTTGTCTACGAGCAGTACTTC.

V and J are TRBV7-9 and TRBJ1-4; possibly TRBD1 for D (5 bases). Per the germline V gene, CDR1 is SEHNR and CDR2 is FQNEAQ (reference sequence). The CDR3 is 13 amino acids. V was pared by 8 bases and J by 4 bases, with 11 bases between. The CDR3 protein is CASGPDNNEKLFF. In nucleotides, the CDR3 is TGTGCCAGCGGGCCGGACAATAATGAAAAACTGTTTTTT.

This chain joins TRBV6-5 and TRBJ1-1; D uncertain. Germline-derived CDR1 and CDR2 are MNHEY and SVGAGI. The CDR3 consists of 12 residues. Between the trimmed V and J ends, which lost 8 bases and 1 base, there was a span of 8 bases. The CDR3: CASWTGNTEAFF. CDR3 nucleotides: TGTGCCAGCTGGACTGGGAACACTGAAGCTTTCTTT.

This rearrangement joins TRBV21-1 to TRBJ2-5; the table names TRBD1, a call not compared with the DNA. TRBV21-1 is assigned pseudogene status. This CDR3 spans 17 amino acids. CDR3 in DNA: TGTGCCAGCAGCAAAATCCGGACAGGGGAGGGTCAAGAGACCCAGTACTTC. Encoded protein: CASSKIRTGEGQETQYF.

This sequence joins TRBV4-1 and TRBJ2-7; 9 nucleotides align to TRBD1. Unmatched junction bases numbered 6, after V lost 1 base and J lost 5 bases. Per germline, CDR1 MGHRA and CDR2 YSYEKL. The CDR3 spans 15 residues. CDR3 DNA: TGCGCCAGCAGCCAAGTACAGGGGGCTCTCGACGAGCAGTACTTC. This gives the protein CASSQVQGALDEQYF.

This chain joins TRBV5-1 and TRBJ2-2; the match to TRBD1 covers 11 bases. The V gene's germline CDR1 is SGHRS and CDR2 YFSETQ. V gave up 6 bases and J gave up 5 bases; unmatched junction bases: 3. The CDR3 has 14 residues. The CDR3 DNA sequence: TGCGCCAGCACCGGGACAGGGGGAACCGGGGAGCTGTTTTTT. This translates into CASTGTGGTGELFF.

The chain employs TRBV28 and TRBJ1-5; 7 bases are a match to TRBD1. CDR1 and CDR2 (germline): MDHEN, SYDVKM. The CDR3 runs 15 residues. The ends lost 2 bases at V and 4 bases at J; junction bases unmatched: 5. The chain's CDR3 is CASSLVGGRNQPQHF. The CDR3 DNA sequence: TGTGCCAGCAGTTTAGTAGGGGGCAGGAATCAGCCCCAGCATTTT. Variable domain in full (rest from reference TRBV28 and TRBJ1-5): DVKVTQSSRYLVKRTGEKVFLECVQDMDHENMFWYRQDPGLGLRLIYFSYDVKMKEKGDIPEGYSVSREKKERFSLILESASTNQTSMYLCASSLVGGRNQPQHFGDGTRLSIL.

This chain links TRBV6-5 with TRBJ1-1, with TRBD1 identical over 9 bases. With V trimmed by 6 bases and J by 1 base, 6 bases remained unmatched. The CDR3 sequence is 15 residues long. Germline loops: CDR1 MNHEY, CDR2 SVGAGI. CDR3 residues: CASREQGAKNTEAFF. In DNA, the CDR3 is TGTGCCAGCAGAGAACAGGGGGCGAAGAACACTGAAGCTTTCTTT.

The chain employs TRBV18 and TRBJ2-7; no firm D call. Trimming took 2 bases from V and 9 from J, leaving 23 bases between them. The CDR3 sequence is 16 residues long. Germline V gene data show CDR1 as KGHSH and CDR2 as LQKENI. This chain's CDR3 is CASSPTSQRTAAGQYF. CDR3 DNA sequence: TGTGCCAGCTCACCAACATCCCAGAGAACAGCTGCAGGGCAGTACTTC.

V gene TRBV7-8 combines with J gene TRBJ1-5; D remains unclear. V lost 5 bases, J lost 0 bases, and 11 bases lay in between. In germline, CDR1 is SGHVS, CDR2 FQNEAQ. The CDR3 runs 15 residues. Here the CDR3 reads CASSRGIYSNQPQHF. As DNA, the CDR3 is TGTGCCAGCAGCCGAGGAATTTATAGCAATCAGCCCCAGCATTTT.

The rearrangement joins TRBV7-3 to TRBJ1-3, with TRBD1 matching over 7 bases. Germline V gives CDR1 SGHTA, CDR2 FQGTGA. With V trimmed by 5 bases and J by 0 bases, 7 bases remained unmatched. This CDR3 comprises 16 residues. CDR3 sequence reads: CASSISGTVSGNTIYF. For the CDR3, the DNA is TGTGCCAGCAGCATCTCCGGGACAGTCTCTGGAAACACCATATATTTT.

This chain uses TRBV9 with TRBJ1-2; D may be TRBD1 (6 bases). There are 16 residues in the CDR3. Germline assignment: CDR1 SGDLS and CDR2 YYNGEE. Between the trimmed V and J ends, which lost 4 bases and 2 bases, there was a span of 18 bases. CDR3 sequence: CASSPSGGGKNYGYTF. CDR3 nucleotide sequence: TGTGCCAGCAGCCCGAGCGGGGGCGGGAAAAACTATGGCTACACCTTC.

The chain has TRBV2 and TRBJ1-5, with 7 nucleotides matching TRBD1. The V segment lost 6 bases and the J segment 6 bases; nucleotides outside the gene matches: 11. The length of the CDR3 is 15 residues. Germline V gene lookup returns CDR1 SNHLY and CDR2 FYNNEI. The DNA of the CDR3 is TGTGCCAGCAGGTTAGACAGGGACGGTGTTCAGCCCCAGCATTTT. As protein: CASRLDRDGVQPQHF.

V and J are TRBV7-2 and TRBJ2-7; TRBD2 might be the D (5 bases). CDR3 length: 12 amino acids. Trimming removed 6 bases at V and 2 bases at J, with 8 bases between. In germline, CDR1 is SGHTA, CDR2 FQGNSA. The CDR3 region has the DNA TGTGCCAGCAGGCCCGGGGCCTACGAGCAGTACTTC. Translated: CASRPGAYEQYF.

CDR3 residues: CASSLILAGGSYEQYF. The CDR3, as DNA: TGTGCCAGCAGTCTTATACTAGCGGGAGGATCCTACGAGCAGTACTTC. V gene TRBV27 combines with J gene TRBJ2-7; 12 nucleotides line up with TRBD2. After removal of 5 bases from V and 1 base from J, the junction contained 6 bases not matched to a gene. Germline CDR1 is MNHEY and CDR2 is SMNVEV (reference sequence). This CDR3 has 16 amino acids.

This chain connects TRBV7-2 to TRBJ2-3; TRBD2 aligns across 13 bases. Germline V gene lookup returns CDR1 SGHTA and CDR2 FQGNSA. The CDR3 extends over 17 amino acids. Germline trimming cut 5 bases from V and 3 bases from J; bases unmatched to any gene: 8. The CDR3 loop is CASSPSPGLAGTDTQYF. CDR3 bases: TGTGCCAGCAGCCCTTCACCGGGACTAGCGGGAACAGATACGCAGTATTTT.

The chain is built from TRBV30 and TRBJ1-3; the match to TRBD1 covers 9 bases. Germline V lookup: CDR1 GTSNPN, CDR2 SVGIG (reference sequence). Trimming removed 2 bases from V and 0 bases from J; junction bases left unmatched: 2. This CDR3 spans 15 amino acids. CDR3 loop: CAWSTGQGSGNTIYF. In DNA, the CDR3 is TGTGCCTGGAGTACGGGACAGGGCTCTGGAAACACCATATATTTT.

The gene calls are TRBV30 and TRBJ1-2; D may be TRBD1 (5 bases). CDR3 length equals 14 residues. The ends were cut back, 2 bases at V and 8 bases at J, with 18 bases in the middle. Germline V CDR1 and CDR2: GTSNPN, SVGIG (reference sequence). CDR3 region: CAWSRGGGILGYTF. In DNA form, the CDR3 reads TGTGCCTGGAGTCGAGGTGGGGGGATTTTGGGCTACACCTTC.

The chain links TRBV9 to TRBJ2-2; 9 bases align to TRBD1. The CDR3 is 17 residues long. J gave up 4 bases and V 1 base, and 8 bases lay outside the gene matches. Germline lookup yields CDR1 SGDLS and CDR2 YYNGEE. The CDR3 DNA reads as TGTGCCAGCAGCGTAAGAGGGACAGGGCTATTCACCGGGGAGCTGTTTTTT. Residues: CASSVRGTGLFTGELFF. Using reference TRBV9 and TRBJ2-2 for the parts outside the CDR3, the full variable domain is DSGVTQTPKHLITATGQRVTLRCSPRSGDLSVYWYQQSLDQGLQFLIQYYNGEERAKGNILERFSAQQFPDLHSELNLSSLELGDSALYFCASSVRGTGLFTGELFFGEGSRLTVL.

CDR3 in DNA: TGTGCCAGTACCATGGAACTAGCGGGAGGGACCTACGAGCAGTACTTC. It is translated as CASTMELAGGTYEQYF. The genes are TRBV19 and TRBJ2-7; 13 bases match TRBD2. Trimming at V came to 7 bases and at J to 2 bases, leaving 8 bases not matched to a gene. Germline V CDR1 and CDR2: LNHDA, SQIVND (reference sequence). CDR3 length: 16 residues.